This T cell receptor (beta chain) is from a study of cytotoxic CD8 clonotypes in ibrutinib-treated CLL. The overall study: IGHV unmutated under 18; relapsed/refractory some ten; treatment-naive some 14. Regarding the study as a whole: Public clonotypes proved infrequent, and on treatment they shrank or remained steady. Baseline clonality exceeded age-matched healthy donors and tracked circulating CD8+ T-cell counts. Clonality went higher at ibrutinib response and then dropped back toward baseline at progression.

Only one count was recorded for this clone. The antigen remains unidentified. Only in-frame clones appear in the TCRdb table, and some are missing; sequencing was by immunoSEQ multiplex PCR. This sample carries about 160,000 clones, approximately 91% of them seen once, and the ten largest clones take roughly 3%. The specimen comprised PBMCs, sampled at disease progression, from a patient treated with ibrutinib. The TCR sequence derives from a human donor with chronic lymphocytic leukemia.

CDR3 residues: CASIIGTGDTRTDTQYF. CDR3 nucleotide sequence: TGTGCCAGCATCATCGGGACAGGGGATACCCGCACAGATACGCAGTATTTT. The gene calls are TRBV28 and TRBJ2-3, with TRBD1 identical over 10 bases. The germline gives CDR1 MDHEN, CDR2 SYDVKM. This CDR3 has 17 amino acids. J was trimmed by 1 base and V by 7 bases; bases with no gene match: 11.